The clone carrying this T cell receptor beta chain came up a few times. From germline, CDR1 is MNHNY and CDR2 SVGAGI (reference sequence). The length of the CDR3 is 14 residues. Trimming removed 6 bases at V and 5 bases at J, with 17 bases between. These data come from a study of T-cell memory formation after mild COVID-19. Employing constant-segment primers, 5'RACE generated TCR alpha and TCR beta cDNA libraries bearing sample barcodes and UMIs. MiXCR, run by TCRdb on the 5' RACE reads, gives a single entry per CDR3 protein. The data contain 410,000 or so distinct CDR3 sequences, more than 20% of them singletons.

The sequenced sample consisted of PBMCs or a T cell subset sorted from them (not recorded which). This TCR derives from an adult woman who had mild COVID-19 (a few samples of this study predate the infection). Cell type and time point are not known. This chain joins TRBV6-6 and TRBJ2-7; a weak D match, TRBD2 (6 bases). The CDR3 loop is CASRVDGTLDEQYF. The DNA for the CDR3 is TGTGCCAGCAGGGTAGACGGGACTCTCGACGAGCAGTACTTC.